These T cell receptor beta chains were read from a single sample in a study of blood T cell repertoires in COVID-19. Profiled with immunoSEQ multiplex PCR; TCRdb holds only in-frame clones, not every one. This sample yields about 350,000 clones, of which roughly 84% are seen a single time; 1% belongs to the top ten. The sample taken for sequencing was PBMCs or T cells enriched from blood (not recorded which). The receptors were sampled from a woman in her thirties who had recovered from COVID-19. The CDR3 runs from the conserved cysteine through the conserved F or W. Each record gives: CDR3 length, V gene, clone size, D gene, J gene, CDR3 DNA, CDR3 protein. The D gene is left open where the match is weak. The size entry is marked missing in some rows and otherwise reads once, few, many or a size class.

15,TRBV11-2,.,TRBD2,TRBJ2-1,TGTGCCAGCAGCTCCCAGCGGGGGGAGTACAATGAGCAGTTCTTC,CASSSQRGEYNEQFF
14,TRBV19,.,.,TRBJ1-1,TGTGCCAGTACTCCATCGGGGGACCCCCCTGAAGCTTTCTTT,CASTPSGDPPEAFF
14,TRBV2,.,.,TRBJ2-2,TGTGCCAGCAGTGAAGAGGCGGGCGCCGGGGAGCTGTTTTTT,CASSEEAGAGELFF
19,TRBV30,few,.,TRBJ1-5,TGTGCCTGGACCCTGCCCCCAGGGGCCGCGAGGAGGAAAGATCAGCCCCAGCATTTT,CAWTLPPGAARRKDQPQHF
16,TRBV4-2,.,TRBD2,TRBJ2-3,TGTGCCAGCAGCCAGCTCCTAGCGGGAGGCACAGATACGCAGTATTTT,CASSQLLAGGTDTQYF
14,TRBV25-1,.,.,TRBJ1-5,TGTGCCAGCAGTGAACAAAACGAGAATCAGCCCCAGCATTTT,CASSEQNENQPQHF
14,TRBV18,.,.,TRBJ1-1,TGTGCCAGCTCACCGACAGGTTGGAACACTGAAGCTTTCTTT,CASSPTGWNTEAFF
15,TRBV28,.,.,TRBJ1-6,TGTGCCAGCAGTTTCGACAGCTCCTATAATTCACCCCTCCACTTT,CASSFDSSYNSPLHF
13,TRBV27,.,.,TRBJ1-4,TGTGCCAGCAGTTTAGAGGGGGATGAAAAACTGTTTTTT,CASSLEGDEKLFF
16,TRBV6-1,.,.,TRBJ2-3,TGTGCCAGCAGTGAGCCGGCTAGGGGGGGGACAGATACGCAGTATTTT,CASSEPARGGTDTQYF
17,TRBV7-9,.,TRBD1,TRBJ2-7,TGTGCCAGCAGCTTACCAGGCGGCTGGCAGGGGGCGTACGAGCAGTACTTC,CASSLPGGWQGAYEQYF
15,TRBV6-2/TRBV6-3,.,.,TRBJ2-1,TGTGCCAGCAGTCACCCCGGACAGTCTCACAATGAGCAGTTCTTC,CASSHPGQSHNEQFF
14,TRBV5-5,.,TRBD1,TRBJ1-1,TGTGCCAGCAGCTTGGCAGCAGGGGGCACTGAAGCTTTCTTT,CASSLAAGGTEAFF
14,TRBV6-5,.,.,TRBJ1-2,TGTGCCAGCAGCCTACGGGGGGCTGGGTATGGCTACACCTTC,CASSLRGAGYGYTF
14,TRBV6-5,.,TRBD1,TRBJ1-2,TGTGCCAGCAGAATAAGACAGGGCTCGGAGGGCTACACCTTC,CASRIRQGSEGYTF
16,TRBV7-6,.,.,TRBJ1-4,TGTGCCAGCAGCTTAGAGGGGATCGGAACTAATGAAAAACTGTTTTTT,CASSLEGIGTNEKLFF
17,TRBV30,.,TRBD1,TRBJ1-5,TGTGCCTGGAGTGTACCCCACCCAAGACAGGGGGATCAGCCCCAGCATTTT,CAWSVPHPRQGDQPQHF
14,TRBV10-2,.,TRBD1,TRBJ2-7,TGCGCCAGCAGGAGGGGGACAGGGCCCTACGAGCAGTACTTC,CASRRGTGPYEQYF
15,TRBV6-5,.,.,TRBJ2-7,TGTGCCAGCAGTTATCAACAGGGTGGTATTTACGAGCAGTACTTC,CASSYQQGGIYEQYF
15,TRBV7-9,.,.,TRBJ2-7,TGTGCCAGCAGCCGCGGGACAGAAGTAACCTACGAGCAGTACTTC,CASSRGTEVTYEQYF
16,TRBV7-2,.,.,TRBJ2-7,TGTGCCAGCAGCTTAGACCTGGCGGTCTTTTCCTACGAGCAGTACTTC,CASSLDLAVFSYEQYF
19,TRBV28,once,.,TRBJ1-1,TGTGCCAGCAGTCCGCCCCTTTACAGGAGATCTAAGATGAACACTGAAGCTTTCTTT,CASSPPLYRRSKMNTEAFF
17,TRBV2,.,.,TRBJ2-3,TGTGCCAGCAGTGATATTATCGGGACGGGAGCCACAGATACGCAGTATTTT,CASSDIIGTGATDTQYF
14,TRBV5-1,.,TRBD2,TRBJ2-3,TGCGCCAGCAGGACTAGCGGGGGGGCAGATACGCAGTATTTT,CASRTSGGADTQYF
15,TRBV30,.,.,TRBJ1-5,TGTGCCTGGAGTGGAGGACAGAATAGCAATCAGCCCCAGCATTTT,CAWSGGQNSNQPQHF
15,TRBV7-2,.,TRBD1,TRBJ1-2,TGTGCCAGCAGCCCGGGGGACAGGGAGGAGTATGGCTACACCTTC,CASSPGDREEYGYTF
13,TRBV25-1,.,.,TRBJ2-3,TGTGCCAGCAGTGGAGCAAGTACAGATACGCAGTATTTT,CASSGASTDTQYF
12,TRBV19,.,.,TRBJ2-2,TGTGCCAGTAGTACTAACACCGGGGAGCTGTTTTTT,CASSTNTGELFF
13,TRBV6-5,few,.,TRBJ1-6,TGTGCCAGCAGTTACCGGAGGAACGGACCCCTCCACTTT,CASSYRRNGPLHF
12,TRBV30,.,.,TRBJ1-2,TGTGCCTGGATAGGTACAGGACCTGGCTACACCTTC,CAWIGTGPGYTF
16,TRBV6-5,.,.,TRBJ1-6,TGTGCCAGCAGTTACTCGGGGGGGCTGAATAATTCACCCCTCCACTTT,CASSYSGGLNNSPLHF
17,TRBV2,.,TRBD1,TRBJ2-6,TGTGCCAGCACTGTGACAGGGTTGAGGCCTGGGGCCAACGTCCTGACTTTC,CASTVTGLRPGANVLTF
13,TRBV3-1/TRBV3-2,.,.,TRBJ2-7,TGTGCCAGCAGCCAAGTCGCGGGACACGAGCAGTACTTC,CASSQVAGHEQYF
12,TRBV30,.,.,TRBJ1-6,TGTGCCTGGACAGAAAGTAATTCACCCCTCCACTTT,CAWTESNSPLHF
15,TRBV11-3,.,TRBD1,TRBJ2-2,TGTGCCAGCAGCTTGGGACAGGGGTTAAGCGGGGAGCTGTTTTTT,CASSLGQGLSGELFF
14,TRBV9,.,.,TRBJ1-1,TGTGCCAGCAGCGTGATGGACAGTAACACTGAAGCTTTCTTT,CASSVMDSNTEAFF
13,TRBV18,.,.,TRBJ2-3,TGTGCCAGCTCACCCCGACAGACAGATACGCAGTATTTT,CASSPRQTDTQYF
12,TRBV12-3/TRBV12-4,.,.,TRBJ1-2,TGTGCCAGCACGAGGGGGGGCTATGGCTACACCTTC,CASTRGGYGYTF
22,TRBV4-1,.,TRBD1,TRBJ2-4,TGCGCCAGCAGCCAAGATCTTTTTCCGGGACAGGCGCGGAGGGGGGACAAAAACATTCAGTACTTC,CASSQDLFPGQARRGDKNIQYF
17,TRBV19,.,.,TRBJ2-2,TGTGCCAGTAGTATTGTCAGGGAATCCGAAGGGTCCGGGGAGCTGTTTTTT,CASSIVRESEGSGELFF
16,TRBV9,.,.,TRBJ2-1,TGTGCCAGCAGTGACACTTCAGGGGACCCCTACAATGAGCAGTTCTTC,CASSDTSGDPYNEQFF
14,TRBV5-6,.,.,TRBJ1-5,TGTGCCAGCAGCTTGCAGGGTCGCAATCAGCCCCAGCATTTT,CASSLQGRNQPQHF
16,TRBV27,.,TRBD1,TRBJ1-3,TGTGCCAGCAGGTCGGACAGGGGGAACACTGGAAACACCATATATTTT,CASRSDRGNTGNTIYF
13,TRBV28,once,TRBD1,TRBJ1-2,TGTGCCAGCAGCTGGGGGGACAGGGATGGCTACACCTTC,CASSWGDRDGYTF
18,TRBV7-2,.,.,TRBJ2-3,TGTGCCAGCAGCTTAGGGTCCTGGAAAACGTCCGTCCAGGGGACGCAGTATTTT,CASSLGSWKTSVQGTQYF
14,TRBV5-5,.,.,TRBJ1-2,TGTGCCAGCAGCTTGGCCGGGGGGGCAAGCGGCTACACCTTC,CASSLAGGASGYTF
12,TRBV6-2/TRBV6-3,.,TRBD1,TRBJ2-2,TGTGCCAGCAGCCTGACAGGGGTGGGGCTGTTTTTT,CASSLTGVGLFF
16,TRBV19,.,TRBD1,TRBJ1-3,TGTGCCAGTAGTTACAGGGGAATCGGTCCTGGAAACACCATATATTTT,CASSYRGIGPGNTIYF